This is a list of T cell receptor beta chains from one sample in a study of CXCR3-negative and CXCR3-positive naive CD8 T cells. TCRdb reanalyzed the 5' RACE reads, giving one entry per CDR3 protein sequence and no DNA. The sample is made up of tens of thousands of distinct CDR3 sequences, and the top ten hold around 4.9% of it. Sequencing input: naive CXCR3+ CD8+ T cells from blood. These receptor sequences come from a human donor in good health. Some clones in this sample may be carry-over from other donors' samples. Both conserved end residues are part of each CDR3.

j_call	cdr3_length	v_call	cdr3_aa
TRBJ2-2	15	TRBV7-9	CASSLLQDLAGELFF
TRBJ2-1	12	TRBV4-1	CASSQSPHEQFF
TRBJ1-6	15	TRBV6-5	CASSSSGSDNSPLHF
TRBJ2-1	12	TRBV10-3	CAISVQALEQFF
TRBJ2-3	16	TRBV20-1	CSARDPWREVGDTQYF
TRBJ2-1	15	TRBV7-3	CASSSTGGLYNEQFF
TRBJ2-5	16	TRBV19	CASSSGLAGRGETQYF
TRBJ2-1	16	TRBV14	CASSPRTVGRVDEQFF
TRBJ2-3	14	TRBV3-1	CASSLDRRSDTQYF
TRBJ1-4	14	TRBV10-3	CAISESWTGEKLFF
TRBJ2-1	13	TRBV29-1	CSVEARLLGEQFF
TRBJ2-1	16	TRBV29-1	CSVEDPPSGSYNEQFF
TRBJ2-7	16	TRBV28	CASSLGFEREYYEQYF
TRBJ2-1	12	TRBV7-2	CASSFHGNEQFF
TRBJ2-2	14	TRBV7-9	CASTGVLKGGELFF
TRBJ1-5	15	TRBV7-9	CASSSPREKGQPQHF
TRBJ2-4	15	TRBV7-9	CASSLGSLAKNIQYF
TRBJ2-7	12	TRBV19	CASTAENYEQYF
TRBJ2-4	19	TRBV12-3/TRBV12-4	CASSSSAAPPTVAKNIQYF
TRBJ2-7	15	TRBV7-9	CASSPLGQGVGEQYF